The 2 T cell receptor beta chains below were found in one sample sequenced in a study of blood T cells in healthy people across ages. With a J-beta primer mix and a sample-barcoded 5' primer, a second PCR ran roughly 7 to 11 cycles. MiXCR was run by TCRdb on the 5' RACE reads, yielding one entry per CDR3 protein. This table holds over 1,200,000 distinct CDR3 sequences, around 59% found once. The sequenced sample was blood. All receptors derive from a man aged 18 to 35 in good health.

The chain uses TRBV4-3 and TRBJ1-4; D is uncertain. Trimming left V 0 bases short and J 7 bases short, with 15 bases between. Looked up from germline, CDR1 is LGHNA and CDR2 is YSLEER. The CDR3 sequence is 16 residues long. In DNA, the CDR3 is TGCGCCAGCAGCCAAGATCGGAGGGAACGGACTGAAAAACTGTTTTTT. Translation gives CASSQDRRERTEKLFF.

This clonotype was counted a few times. J is TRBJ2-5 and V is TRBV11-2; TRBD1 aligns across 7 bases. Trimming at V came to 5 bases and at J to 4 bases, leaving 7 bases not matched to a gene. CDR3 length: 14 amino acids. The germline V gene encodes CDR1 SGHAT and CDR2 FQNNGV. In DNA, the CDR3 is TGTGCCAGCAGCGTCACAGGGGCGGGAGAGACCCAGTACTTC. Translating it yields CASSVTGAGETQYF.